One sample yielded the 26 T cell receptor beta chains listed below, sequenced in a study of control samples from healthy donors and cancer patients. Produced via immunoSEQ multiplex PCR; TCRdb's table is partial and in-frame only. The sample includes approximately 150,000 clones, approximately 93% of them seen just once. Sequenced: blood. The receptors come from a man younger than 35 in good health.

The chain carries TRBV4-3 and TRBJ1-5, with D possibly being TRBD1 (5 bases). Trimming cost V 6 bases and J 2 bases, with 11 bases left between them. Per the germline V gene, CDR1 is LGHNA and CDR2 is YSLEER. CDR3 length: 14 residues. The CDR3 protein is CASSTGLGNQPQHF. CDR3 coding DNA: TGCGCCAGCAGTACAGGTCTGGGCAATCAGCCCCAGCATTTT.

The chain employs TRBV6-2 or TRBV6-3 and TRBJ1-1; D might be TRBD1 (5 bases). Trimming shortened V by 5 bases and J by 4 bases, and 14 bases separated the two germline ends. This CDR3 contains 14 residues. CDR1 and CDR2 from the germline V gene are MNHEY and SVGEGT. CDR3 in amino acids: CASSQFQGSTEAFF. The CDR3 region has the DNA TGTGCCAGCAGTCAATTTCAGGGAAGCACTGAAGCTTTCTTT.

This chain links TRBV6-2 or TRBV6-3 with TRBJ2-7; 7 positions match TRBD2. CDR1 is MNHEY, CDR2 SVGEGT, per germline. V shed 6 bases and J 1 base; nucleotides not matched to a gene: 24. The CDR3 consists of 20 residues. The CDR3 region is CASSNRPPIEPGLRSYEQYF. The CDR3 DNA is TGTGCCAGCAGCAACCGCCCCCCCATTGAACCGGGACTAAGGTCCTACGAGCAGTACTTC.

V usage is TRBV18 and J usage is TRBJ1-1; D not certain. This CDR3 region has 15 residues. Per the germline V gene, CDR1 is KGHSH and CDR2 is LQKENI. Trimming removed 1 base at V and 4 bases at J, with 13 bases between. CDR3 DNA sequence: TGTGCCAGCTCACCACGCGGCGAGGGAAGCACTGAAGCTTTCTTT. Encoded protein: CASSPRGEGSTEAFF.

The gene calls are TRBV27 and TRBJ1-1; D gene unclear. Germline V gene lookup returns CDR1 MNHEY and CDR2 SMNVEV (reference sequence). The CDR3 is 12 amino acids. The germline V and J ends were trimmed by 4 bases and 2 bases, with 5 bases remaining between them. CDR3 nucleotide sequence: TGTGCCAGCAGTTCACAAAACACTGAAGCTTTCTTT. Amino acid sequence: CASSSQNTEAFF.

The V call is TRBV6-5, the J call TRBJ1-5, with 7 bases that match TRBD1. With 9 bases clipped from V and 6 bases from J, the junction kept 14 bases outside the gene matches. CDR1 is MNHEY, CDR2 SVGAGI, per germline. The CDR3 totals 15 residues. CDR3 sequence (DNA): TGTGCCAGTCTGGATACAGGGGTAGTGGCTCAGCCCCAGCATTTT. Its protein is CASLDTGVVAQPQHF.

V gene TRBV4-3 combines with J gene TRBJ2-3; 9 bases match TRBD2. Germline V gene data show CDR1 as LGHNA and CDR2 as YSLEER. CDR3 size: 15 residues. The ends lost 2 bases at V and 6 bases at J; junction bases unmatched: 6. In nucleotides, the CDR3 is TGCGCCAGCAGCCAACAGGCGGGAGGGGTGGATACGCAGTATTTT. Amino acids: CASSQQAGGVDTQYF.

This clone was detected only a few times. This rearrangement joins TRBV2 to TRBJ1-5, with a weak D call TRBD1 (6 bases). CDR3 length: 14 amino acids. Trimming pared 7 bases from V and 5 bases from J, leaving 15 bases between. Looked up from germline, CDR1 is SNHLY and CDR2 is FYNNEI. CDR3 region: CASTEGGSHQPQHF. DNA of the CDR3: TGTGCCAGCACCGAGGGGGGCTCGCATCAGCCCCAGCATTTT.

Written as DNA, the CDR3 is TGTGCCAGCAGTAAGGAGAGGGACTATGGCTACACCTTC. Encoded protein: CASSKERDYGYTF. V is TRBV6-5 and J is TRBJ1-2; no definite D call. V lost 5 bases and J 3 bases, leaving 10 bases between the germline ends. This CDR3 contains 13 residues. CDR1 is MNHEY, CDR2 SVGAGI, per germline.

The rearrangement uses TRBV6-5 and TRBJ2-1; D possibly matches TRBD1 or TRBD2 (5 bases each). Germline CDR1 and CDR2: MNHEY and SVGAGI. V lost 2 bases to trimming and J lost 9 bases, with 20 bases between them. The CDR3 contains 16 residues. The chain's CDR3 is CASSYDIGDLRGEQFF. CDR3 in DNA: TGTGCCAGCAGTTACGATATCGGGGACCTCCGGGGTGAGCAGTTCTTC.

The chain has TRBV4-2 and TRBJ1-5; perhaps TRBD1 as D (6 bases). The CDR3 contains 17 residues. From germline, CDR1 is LGHNA and CDR2 YNFKEQ. V was cut by 3 bases and J by 3 bases, with 18 bases left in between. The CDR3 spells CASSHDSDRNYNQPQHF. In DNA, the CDR3 is TGTGCCAGCAGCCACGATTCAGACAGGAACTACAATCAGCCCCAGCATTTT.

This clone was counted a single time. CDR3 in DNA: TGTGCCAGTAGTACCTCAGGACAGGGCAATCAGCCCCAGCATTTT. Translated: CASSTSGQGNQPQHF. V is TRBV19 and J is TRBJ1-5, with 7 bases that match TRBD1. The junction had 5 bases not matched to a gene; V was cut back by 4 bases and J by 2 bases. CDR3 length: 15 amino acids. Germline CDR1 and CDR2: LNHDA and SQIVND (reference sequence).

This sequence joins TRBV6-5 and TRBJ2-5, with 7 positions matching TRBD2. Germline lookup yields CDR1 MNHEY and CDR2 SVGAGI. The CDR3 has 16 amino acids. After removal of 3 bases from V and 4 bases from J, the junction contained 11 bases not matched to a gene. The CDR3 spells CASSYKRGGLGETQYF. For the CDR3, the DNA is TGTGCCAGCAGTTATAAGCGGGGCGGCCTAGGAGAGACCCAGTACTTC.

This chain joins TRBV7-2 and TRBJ1-5; D gene unclear. CDR1 and CDR2 from the germline V gene are SGHTA and FQGNSA. Trimming removed 5 bases at V and 6 bases at J, with 11 bases between. The CDR3 sequence is 13 residues long. CDR3 nucleotides: TGTGCCAGCAGCCCCCGAGGGCTTCAGCCCCAGCATTTT. It specifies CASSPRGLQPQHF.

The rearrangement links TRBV21-1 to TRBJ1-6. TRBV21-1 is described as a pseudogene. The CDR3 has 13 residues. The CDR3 loop reads CAPRAITGSPLHF. Here the CDR3 DNA reads TGTGCCCCAAGGGCGATAACGGGTTCACCCCTCCACTTT.

The chain couples TRBV11-1 to TRBJ2-7; a possible D gene is TRBD1 (6 bases). The length of the CDR3 is 14 residues. Deletions cut 5 bases from V and 3 bases from J, with 14 bases between. Germline loops: CDR1 SGHAT, CDR2 FQDESV (reference sequence). The CDR3 loop is CASSPGTFIYEQYF. In DNA form, the CDR3 reads TGTGCCAGCAGCCCCGGGACATTTATCTACGAGCAGTACTTC.

The rearrangement links TRBV5-4 to TRBJ2-3, with TRBD1 matching 8 bases. The CDR3 sequence is 16 residues long. The ends lost 5 bases at V and 0 bases at J; junction bases unmatched: 8. Germline V gives CDR1 SGHNT, CDR2 YYREEE (reference sequence). The DNA for the CDR3 is TGTGCCAGCAGACGGACAGGGTATACTAGCACAGATACGCAGTATTTT. This sequence encodes CASRRTGYTSTDTQYF.

V is TRBV3-1 (or the pseudogene TRBV3-2) and J is TRBJ2-5; D is ambiguous. The CDR3 totals 12 residues. Trimming took 3 bases from V and 1 from J, leaving 3 bases between them. Germline lookup yields CDR1 LGHDT and CDR2 YNNKEL (reference sequence). The CDR3 reads CASSHPQETQYF. The CDR3 bases are TGTGCCAGCAGCCACCCCCAAGAGACCCAGTACTTC.

The V and J genes are TRBV19 and TRBJ1-6, with 7 bases aligning to TRBD1. Trimming at V came to 4 bases and at J to 7 bases, leaving 7 bases not matched to a gene. The CDR3 is made up of 15 amino acids. The germline gives CDR1 LNHDA, CDR2 SQIVND (reference sequence). The CDR3 sequence is CASSRPGTVNSPLHF. CDR3 DNA: TGTGCCAGTAGTAGACCCGGGACAGTAAATTCACCCCTCCACTTT. Looking up the rest from reference TRBV19 and TRBJ1-6 gives the full variable domain: DGGITQSPKYLFRKEGQNVTLSCEQNLNHDAMYWYRQDPGQGLRLIYYSQIVNDFQKGDIAEGYSVSREKKESFPLTVTSAQKNPTAFYLCASSRPGTVNSPLHFGNGTRLTVT.

The CDR3 spells CASSFRGGDTEAFF. Written as DNA, the CDR3 is TGTGCCAGCAGCTTCAGGGGAGGGGACACTGAAGCTTTCTTT. The rearrangement joins TRBV7-2 to TRBJ1-1, with TRBD1 as a possible D gene (6 bases). The CDR3 totals 14 residues. Germline values: CDR1 SGHTA, CDR2 FQGNSA. With 3 bases removed from V and 3 bases from J, the gap between germline ends came to 11 bases.

The CDR3 DNA follows: TGTGCCAGCGCTGAAGGGTGGATTCTCGGGATCTATGGCTACACCTTC. Translated: CASAEGWILGIYGYTF. The chain uses TRBV2 and TRBJ1-2; D gene ambiguous. The CDR3 has 16 residues. CDR1 and CDR2 (germline): SNHLY, FYNNEI. The V end was cut by 8 bases, the J end by 4 bases, with 23 bases between. Complete variable domain (other parts from reference TRBV2 and TRBJ1-2): EPEVTQTPSHQVTQMGQEVILRCVPISNHLYFYWYRQILGQKVEFLVSFYNNEISEKSEIFDDQFSVERPDGSNFTLKIRSTKLEDSAMYFCASAEGWILGIYGYTFGSGTRLTVV.

The chain has TRBV19 and TRBJ1-5; D remains ambiguous. Trimming shortened V by 6 bases and J by 2 bases, and 11 bases separated the two germline ends. Per the germline V gene, CDR1 is LNHDA and CDR2 is SQIVND (reference sequence). The CDR3 sequence is 14 residues long. CDR3 DNA sequence: TGTGCCAGTAGGAACGGAAACCGCAATCAGCCCCAGCATTTT. It encodes CASRNGNRNQPQHF.

This clone has a single count. The chain is built from TRBV28 and TRBJ1-1; D is undetermined. From germline, CDR1 is MDHEN and CDR2 SYDVKM. V was pared by 7 bases and J by 1 base, with 7 bases between. This CDR3 is built from 12 residues. The CDR3 DNA reads as TGTGCCAGCACTAAGTGGAACACTGAAGCTTTCTTT. This translates into CASTKWNTEAFF.

The CDR3 is CASSVEGHQETQYF. The CDR3 DNA is TGTGCCAGCAGCGTAGAGGGACACCAAGAGACCCAGTACTTC. The J gene is TRBJ2-5, the V gene TRBV9, with D tentatively TRBD1 or TRBD2 (5 bases each). The V gene's germline CDR1 is SGDLS and CDR2 YYNGEE. This CDR3 has 14 residues. V was shortened by 0 bases and J by 0 bases, with 6 bases between the two germline ends.

The genes are TRBV7-6 and TRBJ2-7; D not certain. The CDR3 loop spans 13 amino acids. V dropped 2 bases and J dropped 1 base, with 6 bases sitting between them. CDR1 SGHVS and CDR2 FNYEAQ come from the germline V gene. This CDR3 is CASSLFTSYEQYF. The CDR3 nucleotides are TGTGCCAGCAGCTTATTCACTTCCTACGAGCAGTACTTC.

The CDR3 coding sequence is TGTGCCAGCAGCCCAGACAGGGGAGACTATGGCTACACCTTC. Translated: CASSPDRGDYGYTF. The chain carries TRBV4-2 and TRBJ1-2, with 8 bases aligning to TRBD1. The CDR3 spans 14 residues. Germline trimming cut 4 bases from V and 3 bases from J; bases unmatched to any gene: 4. Germline CDR1 and CDR2: LGHNA and YNFKEQ.